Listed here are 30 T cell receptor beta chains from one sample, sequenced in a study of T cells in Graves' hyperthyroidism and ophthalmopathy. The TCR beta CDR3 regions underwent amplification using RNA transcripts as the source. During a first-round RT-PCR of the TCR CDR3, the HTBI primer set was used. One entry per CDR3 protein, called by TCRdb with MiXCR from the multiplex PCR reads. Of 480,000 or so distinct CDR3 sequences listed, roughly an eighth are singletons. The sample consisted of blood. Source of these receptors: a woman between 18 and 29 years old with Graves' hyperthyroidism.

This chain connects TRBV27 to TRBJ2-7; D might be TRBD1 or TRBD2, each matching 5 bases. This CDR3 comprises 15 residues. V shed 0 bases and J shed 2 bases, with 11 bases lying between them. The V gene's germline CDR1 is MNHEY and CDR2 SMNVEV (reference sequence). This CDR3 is CASSLSWGLPYEQYF. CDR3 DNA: TGTGCCAGCAGTTTATCGTGGGGGTTACCCTACGAGCAGTACTTC.

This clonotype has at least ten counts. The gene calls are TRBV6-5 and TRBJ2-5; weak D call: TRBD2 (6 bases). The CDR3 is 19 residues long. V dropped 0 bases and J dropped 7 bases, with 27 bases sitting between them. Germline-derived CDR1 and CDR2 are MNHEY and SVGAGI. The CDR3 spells CASSYSIPGTALGRWTQYF. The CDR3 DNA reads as TGTGCCAGCAGTTACTCGATCCCCGGGACGGCCTTAGGGAGGTGGACCCAGTACTTC.

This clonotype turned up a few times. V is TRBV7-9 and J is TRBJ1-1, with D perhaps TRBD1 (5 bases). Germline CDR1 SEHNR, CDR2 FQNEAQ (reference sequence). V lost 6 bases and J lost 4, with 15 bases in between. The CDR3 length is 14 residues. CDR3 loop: CASSPPGGITEAFF. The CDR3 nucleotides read TGTGCCAGCAGTCCCCCGGGGGGGATCACTGAAGCTTTCTTT.

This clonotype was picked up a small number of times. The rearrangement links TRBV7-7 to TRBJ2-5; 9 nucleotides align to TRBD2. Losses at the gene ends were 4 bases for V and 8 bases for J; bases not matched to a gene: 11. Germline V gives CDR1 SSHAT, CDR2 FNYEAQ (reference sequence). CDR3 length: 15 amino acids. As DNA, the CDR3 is TGTGCCAGCAGCTCCAACGGGGCGGGAGGGGGAACCCAGTACTTC. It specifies CASSSNGAGGGTQYF.

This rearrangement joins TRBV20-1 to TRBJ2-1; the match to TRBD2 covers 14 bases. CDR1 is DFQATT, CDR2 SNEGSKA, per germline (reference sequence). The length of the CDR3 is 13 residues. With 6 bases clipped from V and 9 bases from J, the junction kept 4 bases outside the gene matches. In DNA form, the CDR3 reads TGCAGTGCGGGGACTAGCGGGAGATCTGAGCAGTTCTTC. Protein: CSAGTSGRSEQFF.

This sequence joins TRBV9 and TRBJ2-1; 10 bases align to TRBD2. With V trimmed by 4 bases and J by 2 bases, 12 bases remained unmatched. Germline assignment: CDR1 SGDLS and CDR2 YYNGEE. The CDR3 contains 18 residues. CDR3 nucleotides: TGTGCCAGCAGCCCCCTCCGCAGCGGGAGGGGTCCCTACAATGAGCAGTTCTTC. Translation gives CASSPLRSGRGPYNEQFF.

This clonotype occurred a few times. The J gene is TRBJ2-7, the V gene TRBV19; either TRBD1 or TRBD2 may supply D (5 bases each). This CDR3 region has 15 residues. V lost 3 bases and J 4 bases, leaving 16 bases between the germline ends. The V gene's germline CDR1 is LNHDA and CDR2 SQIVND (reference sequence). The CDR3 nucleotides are TGTGCCAGTAGTATGGGGCCAGGAGGAATTTACGAGCAGTACGTC. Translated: CASSMGPGGIYEQYV.

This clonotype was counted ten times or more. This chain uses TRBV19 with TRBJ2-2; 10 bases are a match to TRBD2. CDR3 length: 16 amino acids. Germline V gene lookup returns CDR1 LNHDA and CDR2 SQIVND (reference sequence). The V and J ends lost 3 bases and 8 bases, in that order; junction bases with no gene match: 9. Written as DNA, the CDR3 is TGTGCCAGTAGTATTCGTACTAGCGGGACCTTTGGGGAGCTGTTTTTT. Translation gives CASSIRTSGTFGELFF.

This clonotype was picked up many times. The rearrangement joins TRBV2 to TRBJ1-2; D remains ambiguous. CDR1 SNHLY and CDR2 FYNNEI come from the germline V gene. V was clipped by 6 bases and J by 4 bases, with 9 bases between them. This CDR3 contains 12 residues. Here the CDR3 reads CASRRLFYGYTF. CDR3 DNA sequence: TGTGCCAGCAGGCGGCTTTTCTATGGCTACACCTTC.

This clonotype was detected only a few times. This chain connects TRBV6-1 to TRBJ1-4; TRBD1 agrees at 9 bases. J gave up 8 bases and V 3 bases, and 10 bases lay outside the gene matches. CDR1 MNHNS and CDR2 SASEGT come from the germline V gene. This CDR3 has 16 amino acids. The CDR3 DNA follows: TGTGCCAGCAGTGATCGGGAGACAGGGGGAAGGGAAAAACTGTTTTTT. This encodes CASSDRETGGREKLFF.

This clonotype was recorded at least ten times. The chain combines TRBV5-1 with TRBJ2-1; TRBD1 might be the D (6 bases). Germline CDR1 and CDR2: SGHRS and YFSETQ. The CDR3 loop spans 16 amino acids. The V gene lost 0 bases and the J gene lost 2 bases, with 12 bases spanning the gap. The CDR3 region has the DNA TGCGCCAGCAGCTTGGTCGGGACACAGACCTACAATGAGCAGTTCTTC. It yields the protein CASSLVGTQTYNEQFF.

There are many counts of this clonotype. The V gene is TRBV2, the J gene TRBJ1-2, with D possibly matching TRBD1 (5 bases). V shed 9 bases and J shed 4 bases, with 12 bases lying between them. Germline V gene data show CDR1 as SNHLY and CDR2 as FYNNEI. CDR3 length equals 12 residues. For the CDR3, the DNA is TGTGCCAGGCGTCCGGGACCCTATGGCTACACCTTC. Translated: CARRPGPYGYTF. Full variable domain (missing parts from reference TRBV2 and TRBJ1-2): EPEVTQTPSHQVTQMGQEVILRCVPISNHLYFYWYRQILGQKVEFLVSFYNNEISEKSEIFDDQFSVERPDGSNFTLKIRSTKLEDSAMYFCARRPGPYGYTFGSGTRLTVV.

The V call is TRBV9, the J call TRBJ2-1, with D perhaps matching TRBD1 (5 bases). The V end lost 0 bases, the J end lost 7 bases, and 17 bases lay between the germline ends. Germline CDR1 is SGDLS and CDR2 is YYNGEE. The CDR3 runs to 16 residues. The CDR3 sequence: CASSVELARVRNEQFF. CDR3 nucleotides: TGTGCCAGCAGCGTAGAGTTGGCCAGGGTGAGGAATGAGCAGTTCTTC.

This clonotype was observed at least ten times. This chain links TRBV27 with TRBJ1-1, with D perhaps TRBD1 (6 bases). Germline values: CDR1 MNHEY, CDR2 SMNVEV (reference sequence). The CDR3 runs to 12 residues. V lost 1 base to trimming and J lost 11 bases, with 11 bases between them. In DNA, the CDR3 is TGTGCCAGCAGTTTATGGGGGGCCCCTGCTTTCTTT. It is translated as CASSLWGAPAFF.

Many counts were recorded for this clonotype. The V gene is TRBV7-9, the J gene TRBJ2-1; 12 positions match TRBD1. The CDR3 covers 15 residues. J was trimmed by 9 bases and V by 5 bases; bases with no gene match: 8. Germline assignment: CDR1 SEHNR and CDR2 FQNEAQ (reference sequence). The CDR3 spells CASSLGTGGKVEQFF. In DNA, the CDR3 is TGTGCCAGCAGCCTCGGGACAGGGGGCAAGGTTGAGCAGTTCTTC.

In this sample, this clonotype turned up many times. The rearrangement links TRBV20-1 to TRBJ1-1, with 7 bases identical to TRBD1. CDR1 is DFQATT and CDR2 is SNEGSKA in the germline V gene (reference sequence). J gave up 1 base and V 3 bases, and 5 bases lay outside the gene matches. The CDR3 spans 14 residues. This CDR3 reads CSASFDRANTEAFF. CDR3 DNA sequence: TGCAGTGCTAGTTTCGACAGGGCGAACACTGAAGCTTTCTTT.

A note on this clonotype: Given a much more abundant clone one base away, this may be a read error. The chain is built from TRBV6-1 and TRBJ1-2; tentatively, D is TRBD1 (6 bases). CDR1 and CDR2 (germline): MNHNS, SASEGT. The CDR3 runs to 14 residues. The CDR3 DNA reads TGTGCCAGCAGTGAACGGGGGGGGGGCTATGACTACACCTTC. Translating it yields CASSERGGGYDYTF.

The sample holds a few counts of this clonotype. In DNA, the CDR3 is TGTGCCAGCAGCGTAGGGGTAGGCCCCTACGAGCAGTACTTC. Translating it yields CASSVGVGPYEQYF. J is TRBJ2-7 and V is TRBV9; D is uncertain. V was pared by 0 bases and J by 2 bases, with 9 bases between. The CDR3 has 14 residues. Germline CDR1 and CDR2: SGDLS and YYNGEE.

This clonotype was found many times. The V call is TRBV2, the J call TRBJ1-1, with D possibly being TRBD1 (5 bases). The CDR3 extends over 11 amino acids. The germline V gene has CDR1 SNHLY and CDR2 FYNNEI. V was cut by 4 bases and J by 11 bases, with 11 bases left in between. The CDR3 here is CASSAASGAFF. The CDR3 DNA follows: TGTGCCAGCAGTGCGGCGTCAGGGGCTTTCTTT.

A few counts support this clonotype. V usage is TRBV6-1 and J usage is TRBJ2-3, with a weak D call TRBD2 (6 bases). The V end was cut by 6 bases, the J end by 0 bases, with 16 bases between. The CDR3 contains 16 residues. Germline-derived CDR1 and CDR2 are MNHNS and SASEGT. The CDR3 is CASREGGWSSTDTQYF. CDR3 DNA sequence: TGTGCCAGCAGGGAGGGAGGTTGGTCTAGCACAGATACGCAGTATTTT.

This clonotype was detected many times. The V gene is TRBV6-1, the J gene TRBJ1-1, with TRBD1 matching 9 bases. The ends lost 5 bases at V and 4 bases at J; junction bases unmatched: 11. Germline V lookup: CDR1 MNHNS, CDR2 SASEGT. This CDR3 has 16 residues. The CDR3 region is CASSRFTGGGFTEAFF. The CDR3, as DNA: TGTGCCAGCAGTCGTTTTACAGGGGGCGGTTTCACTGAAGCTTTCTTT.

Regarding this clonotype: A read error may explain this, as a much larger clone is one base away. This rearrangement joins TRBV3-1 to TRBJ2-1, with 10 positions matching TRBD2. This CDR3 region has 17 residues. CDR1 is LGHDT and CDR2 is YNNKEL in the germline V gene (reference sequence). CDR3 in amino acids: CASNQEILAGEENEQFF. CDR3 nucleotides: TGTGCCAGCAACCAAGAGATCCTAGCGGGAGAAGAAAATGAGCAGTTCTTC.

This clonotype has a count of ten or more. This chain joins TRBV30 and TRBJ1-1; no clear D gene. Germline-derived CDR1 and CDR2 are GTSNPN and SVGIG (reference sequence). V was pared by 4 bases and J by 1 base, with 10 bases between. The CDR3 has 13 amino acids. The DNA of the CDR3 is TGTGCCTGGAATAAGGGCCCGAACACTGAAGCTTTCTTT. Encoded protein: CAWNKGPNTEAFF.

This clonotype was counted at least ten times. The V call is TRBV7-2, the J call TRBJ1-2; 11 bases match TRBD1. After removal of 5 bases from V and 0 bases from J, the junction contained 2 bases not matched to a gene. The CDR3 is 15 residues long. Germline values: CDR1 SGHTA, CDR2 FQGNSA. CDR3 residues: CASSGQGAPNYGYTF. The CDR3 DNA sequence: TGTGCCAGCAGCGGACAGGGGGCGCCTAACTATGGCTACACCTTC. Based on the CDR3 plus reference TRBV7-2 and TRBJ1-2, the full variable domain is GAGVSQSPSNKVTEKGKDVELRCDPISGHTALYWYRQSLGQGLEFLIYFQGNSAPDKSGLPSDRFSAERTGGSVSTLTIQRTQQEDSAVYLCASSGQGAPNYGYTFGSGTRLTVV.

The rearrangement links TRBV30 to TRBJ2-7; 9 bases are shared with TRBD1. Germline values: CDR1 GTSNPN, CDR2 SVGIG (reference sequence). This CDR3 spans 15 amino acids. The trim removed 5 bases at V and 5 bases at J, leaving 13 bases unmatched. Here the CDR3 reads CAWETGQGLENEQYF. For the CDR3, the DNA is TGTGCCTGGGAAACGGGACAGGGACTTGAGAACGAGCAGTACTTC. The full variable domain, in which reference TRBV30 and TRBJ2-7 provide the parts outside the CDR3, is SQTIHQWPATLVQPVGSPLSLECTVEGTSNPNLYWYRQAAGRGLQLLFYSVGIGQISSEVPQNLSASRPQDRQFILSSKKLLLSDSGFYLCAWETGQGLENEQYFGPGTRLTVT.

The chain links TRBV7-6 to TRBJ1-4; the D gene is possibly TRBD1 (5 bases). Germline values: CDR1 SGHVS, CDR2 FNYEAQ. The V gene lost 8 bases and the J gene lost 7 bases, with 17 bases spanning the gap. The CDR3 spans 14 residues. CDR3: CASGAGGGSEKLFF. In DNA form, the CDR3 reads TGTGCCAGCGGGGCCGGGGGGGGAAGTGAAAAACTGTTTTTT.

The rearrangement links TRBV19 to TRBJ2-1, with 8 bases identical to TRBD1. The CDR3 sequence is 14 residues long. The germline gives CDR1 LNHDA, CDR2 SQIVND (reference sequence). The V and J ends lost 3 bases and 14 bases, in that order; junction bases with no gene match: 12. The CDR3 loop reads CASSIDRGASREFF. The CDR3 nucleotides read TGTGCCAGTAGTATCGACAGGGGCGCATCTCGGGAGTTCTTC.

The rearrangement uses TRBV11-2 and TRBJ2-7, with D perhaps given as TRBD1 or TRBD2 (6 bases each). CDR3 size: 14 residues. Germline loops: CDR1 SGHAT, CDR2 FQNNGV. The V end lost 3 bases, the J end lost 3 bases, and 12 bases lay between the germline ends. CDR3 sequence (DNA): TGTGCCAGCAGCTTTTCGGGGGCACACTACGAGCAGTACTTC. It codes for CASSFSGAHYEQYF.

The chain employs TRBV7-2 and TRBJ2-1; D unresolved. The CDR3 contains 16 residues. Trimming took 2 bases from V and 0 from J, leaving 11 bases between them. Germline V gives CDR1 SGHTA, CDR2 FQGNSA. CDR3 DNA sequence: TGTGCCAGCAGCTTAAATCCGGCTAGCTCCTACAATGAGCAGTTCTTC. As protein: CASSLNPASSYNEQFF.

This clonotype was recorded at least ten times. Here the CDR3 DNA reads TGCAGTGCTAGAGGAACGCGTGGGCGCTCCCCATCCGTTTTCTTT. This codes for CSARGTRGRSPSVFF. The chain carries TRBV20-1 and TRBJ1-1; D is uncertain. The ends were cut back, 1 base at V and 13 bases at J, with 25 bases in the middle. Per the germline V gene, CDR1 is DFQATT and CDR2 is SNEGSKA (reference sequence). CDR3 length: 15 amino acids.